The 7 T cell receptor beta chains given below trace back to one sample, sequenced in a study of CD8+ T cells in alopecia areata (dated by TCRdb to 2016 to 2018). The library was obtained by the immunoSEQ multiplex PCR assay. For TCR sequencing, RNA was extracted from every sample and reverse transcribed into cDNA to serve as template. Sourced from immuneACCESS, this table was stored by TCRdb with only in-frame sequences that have V and J called. A share of the clones is absent; for the studies checked, an unresolved V gene accounts for under half, and the remainder has no known explanation. The sample yields over 120,000 clones; nearly 55% were counted once. The leading ten clones occupy around 15% of the sample. Per the publication, the time point label means: 4 weeks on oral tofacitinib. What the treatment or condition label conveys for this sample: oral pan-JAK inhibitor, 5-10 mg twice daily.

The sequencing here drew on CD8+ T cells sorted from blood, taken at week 4, from a patient treated with tofacitinib. The receptor set was obtained from a human donor with alopecia areata.

The V call is TRBV7-2, the J call TRBJ1-5, with D maybe TRBD1 (5 bases). In germline, CDR1 is SGHTA, CDR2 FQGNSA. Trimming removed 1 base at V and 1 base at J, with 8 bases between. This CDR3 is built from 15 residues. CDR3 coding DNA: TGTGCCAGCAGCTTAGAGGCAGGGAGCAATCAGCCCCAGCATTTT. The encoded protein is CASSLEAGSNQPQHF.

This clone was seen more than once but under ten times. The chain employs TRBV7-9 and TRBJ2-1, with D perhaps matching TRBD1 or TRBD2 (5 bases each). V lost 4 bases, J lost 5 bases, and 12 bases lay in between. The CDR3 extends over 14 amino acids. CDR1 is SEHNR, CDR2 FQNEAQ, per germline (reference sequence). CDR3 amino acids: CASSSPGRDNEQFF. Written as DNA, the CDR3 is TGTGCCAGCAGCTCTCCGGGACGCGACAATGAGCAGTTCTTC.

The genes are TRBV4-1 and TRBJ2-2, with D uncertain. This CDR3 is built from 15 residues. Germline V lookup: CDR1 MGHRA, CDR2 YSYEKL. The V end was cut by 3 bases, the J end by 0 bases, with 8 bases between. The CDR3 protein is CASSQQATNTGELFF. CDR3 sequence (DNA): TGCGCCAGCAGCCAGCAGGCCACGAACACCGGGGAGCTGTTTTTT.

The V gene is TRBV29-1, the J gene TRBJ1-2; a weak D match, TRBD1 (5 bases). The CDR3 sequence is 14 residues long. The ends were cut back, 0 bases at V and 5 bases at J, with 13 bases in the middle. Germline V lookup: CDR1 SQVTM, CDR2 ANQGSEA. The CDR3 DNA follows: TGCAGCGTTGAAGATGAGGACAAGGGGTATGGCTACACCTTC. Translated, it gives CSVEDEDKGYGYTF.

This clone has just a few counts. J is TRBJ2-3 and V is TRBV7-9; TRBD2 matches at 8 bases. V shed 4 bases and J 3 bases; nucleotides not matched to a gene: 6. CDR1 is SEHNR, CDR2 FQNEAQ, per germline (reference sequence). The CDR3 contains 15 residues. The CDR3 nucleotides are TGTGCCAGCAGCTCAACTAGCGGATGGACAGATACGCAGTATTTT. Translating gives CASSSTSGWTDTQYF.

The V and J genes are TRBV9 and TRBJ2-3; tentatively, D is TRBD2 (7 bases). With 4 bases removed from V and 4 bases from J, the gap between germline ends came to 16 bases. Germline CDR1 is SGDLS and CDR2 is YYNGEE. The CDR3 runs to 15 residues. The CDR3 nucleotides read TGTGCCAGCAGCACCCAAGGGGGGGCTCCAGATACGCAGTATTTT. Its protein product is CASSTQGGAPDTQYF. The whole variable domain, remainder taken from reference TRBV9 and TRBJ2-3, is DSGVTQTPKHLITATGQRVTLRCSPRSGDLSVYWYQQSLDQGLQFLIQYYNGEERAKGNILERFSAQQFPDLHSELNLSSLELGDSALYFCASSTQGGAPDTQYFGPGTRLTVL.

The V and J genes are TRBV13 and TRBJ2-3; 10 nucleotides match TRBD2. Germline V CDR1 and CDR2: PRHDT, FYEKMQ (reference sequence). The CDR3 contains 16 residues. V lost 5 bases and J lost 4; bases outside the gene matches: 9. The chain's CDR3 is CASSPLGAGGPDTQYF. The CDR3 DNA is TGTGCCAGCAGCCCCCTGGGAGCGGGGGGGCCAGATACGCAGTATTTT.